The clone carrying this T cell receptor beta chain was observed a single time. Its specificity is unknown. This CDR3 comprises 15 residues. V shed 2 bases, J shed 8 bases, and the junction held 2 bases outside the gene matches. Looked up from germline, CDR1 is MNHEY and CDR2 is SVGAGI. The data belong to a study of PD-1 blockade in classical Hodgkin lymphoma. Brentuximab vedotin exposure varied among the patients, all of whom had relapsed after autologous stem cell transplantation. General study results and limits: Newly diagnosed patients were said to have less baseline TCR diversity than healthy donors did. Complete responders had baseline diversity similar to newly diagnosed patients. Among the patients, those starting nivolumab under 1 year after ASCT were excluded.

The table came from immunoSEQ multiplex PCR; TCRdb's copy has only in-frame clones and leaves some out. The sample lists over 20,000 clones, 65% to 80% seen once, with around 24% in the top ten. The clonotype was recovered from a human donor with classical Hodgkin lymphoma. The sequences come from peripheral blood mononuclear cells (PBMCs), collected before the second cycle of nivolumab. This chain links TRBV6-5 with TRBJ1-6; 11 bases fit TRBD1. In DNA, the CDR3 is TGTGCCAGCAGTTACGGGACAGGGGGAGATTCACCCCTCCACTTT. Its translation: CASSYGTGGDSPLHF.